This is a list of T cell receptor beta chains from one sample in a study of blood T cell repertoires in COVID-19. TCRdb's table, derived via immunoSEQ multiplex PCR, lists solely in-frame clones and lacks some. The table shows 80,000 to 85,000 clones, with 70% to 90% occurring only once. The specimen was peripheral blood. These TCRs come from a woman over 75 with acute or convalescent COVID-19. Each CDR3 is given with its conserved first and last residue. D genes are given only for firm matches. Clone size is shown for a subset of rows, as once, few, many or a class of expanded clone.

>.|TRBV7-2|15|TRBD2|TRBJ2-3
TGTGCCAGCAGCTTAAGGACTAGCGGGGGCGGGGCGCAGTATTTT
CASSLRTSGGGAQYF
>.|TRBV27|13|TRBD1|TRBJ2-7
TGTGCCAGCAGTTTCACACCCGACAGGGGGCTACACTTC
CASSFTPDRGLHF
>.|TRBV5-1|13|.|TRBJ2-7
TGCGCCAGCAGCTTCGGGGTTCTGGGCGAGCAGTACTTC
CASSFGVLGEQYF
>few|TRBV12-3/TRBV12-4|13|TRBD1|TRBJ2-7
TGTGCCAGCGGGGACAGGGGGCGAGGCGAGCAGTACTTC
CASGDRGRGEQYF
>.|TRBV10-1|14|TRBD2|TRBJ2-5
TGCGCCTGCAACCACGGGGGGGCTGGTGAGACCCAGTACTTC
CACNHGGAGETQYF
>.|TRBV30|13|TRBD1|TRBJ1-1
TGTGCCTGGAGTGGGACAGGGTACACTGAAGCTTTCTTT
CAWSGTGYTEAFF
>.|TRBV21-1|13|.|TRBJ2-5
TGTGCCAGCATCGGGGGTCTCCAAGAGACCCAGTACTTC
CASIGGLQETQYF
>.|TRBV19|16|TRBD1|TRBJ1-5
TGTGCCAGTAGTACCCAACAGGGACAGGGGCGACAGCCCCAGCATTTT
CASSTQQGQGRQPQHF
>.|TRBV10-3|13|TRBD2|TRBJ2-7
TGTGCCACCACTATGGGAGGGGACCACGAGCAGTACTTC
CATTMGGDHEQYF
>.|TRBV30|14|.|TRBJ1-3
TGTGCCTGGAGTGTCGGGAGCTCTGGAAACACCATATATTTT
CAWSVGSSGNTIYF
>.|TRBV12-3/TRBV12-4|13|TRBD1|TRBJ1-2
TGTGCCAGCAGCTTACAGGGGTGGTCGGGCTACACCTTC
CASSLQGWSGYTF
>.|TRBV9|14|TRBD2|TRBJ2-7
TGTGCCAGCAGCGTAGAAGCGGGAGCGTACGAGCAGTACTTC
CASSVEAGAYEQYF
>.|TRBV19|14|.|TRBJ1-2
TGTGCCAGTAGTATCGGACACTCCGACTATGGCTACACCTTC
CASSIGHSDYGYTF
>.|TRBV28|14|.|TRBJ1-1
TGTGCCAGCACCTTTGGGGGGAGGAACACTGAAGCTTTCTTT
CASTFGGRNTEAFF
>few|TRBV5-6|16|TRBD2|TRBJ2-3
TGTGCCAGCAGCAGTAGGACTAGCGGGAGCACAGATACGCAGTATTTT
CASSSRTSGSTDTQYF
>.|TRBV19|15|TRBD1|TRBJ2-3
TGTGCCAGTAGTTTCGGACAGGGCCGCACAGATACGCAGTATTTT
CASSFGQGRTDTQYF
>.|TRBV4-1|16|.|TRBJ1-6
TGCGCCAGCAGCCAGGGAGGGGATTCCTATAATTCACCCCTCCACTTT
CASSQGGDSYNSPLHF
>.|TRBV2|15|TRBD2|TRBJ2-3
TGTGCCAGAAAAGGTATCGGCGGGAGTGGGGATACGCAGTATTTT
CARKGIGGSGDTQYF
>.|TRBV6-4|13|TRBD1|TRBJ1-5
TGTGCCGGGACAGGGGATCGCAATCAGCCCCAGCATTTT
CAGTGDRNQPQHF
>.|TRBV6-4|15|TRBD2|TRBJ2-1
TGTGCCAGCAGTGTTGCTCCGGGACTACCTAATGAGCAGTTCTTC
CASSVAPGLPNEQFF
>few|TRBV24-1|14|TRBD2|TRBJ2-2
TGTGCCACCGGACTAGCGGGGGAGACCGGGGAGCTGTTTTTT
CATGLAGETGELFF
>.|TRBV18|13|.|TRBJ2-2
TGTGCCAGCTCACCAATAGAGGCCGGGGAGCTGTTTTTT
CASSPIEAGELFF
>few|TRBV18|14|TRBD1|TRBJ1-1
TGTGCCAGCTCGAGGGACAGGGGGGACACTGAAGCTTTCTTT
CASSRDRGDTEAFF
>few|TRBV4-2|16|TRBD2|TRBJ2-1
TGTGCCAGCAGCCAAGGGGAGGGCCAAGGGAGGAATGAGCAGTTCTTC
CASSQGEGQGRNEQFF
>.|TRBV6-2/TRBV6-3|14|.|TRBJ1-2
TGTGCCAGCAGTTACGACAGGAGCCTGTATGGCTACACCTTC
CASSYDRSLYGYTF
>.|TRBV15|15|.|TRBJ2-1
TGTGCCACGACCCGGGAAAGCGGATACTACAATGAGCAGTTCTTC
CATTRESGYYNEQFF
>.|TRBV2|14|.|TRBJ1-5
TGTGCCAGCAGTGATGGAGGGCTTGGGCAGCCCCAGCATTTT
CASSDGGLGQPQHF
>.|TRBV4-2|16|TRBD1|TRBJ1-4
TGTGCCAGCAGCCTTACACGAGGGACAGGCGACGAAAAACTGTTTTTT
CASSLTRGTGDEKLFF
>.|TRBV6-5|14|TRBD2|TRBJ2-3
TGTGCCAGGATAGCGGGGGGGCCGATAGATACGCAGTATTTT
CARIAGGPIDTQYF
>once|TRBV6-1|16|TRBD2|TRBJ2-3
TGTGCCAGCAGTGGGTGGAGCGGGGGCTCTCCGGATACGCAGTATTTT
CASSGWSGGSPDTQYF
>.|TRBV6-5|14|.|TRBJ1-6
TGTGCCAGCAGTTTAAACAGCGGGAATTCACCCCTCCACTTT
CASSLNSGNSPLHF